What follows describes a single TCR beta chain. Treatment: about 20 received Ad26.COV2.S at low or high dose, single or two shots; roughly 5 received placebo; per-sample allocation not given. It was on day 63 after the first vaccine or placebo injection that samples were taken. This record comes from a study of Ad26.COV2.S vaccination and SARS-CoV-2 variants. With 2 bases clipped from V and 9 bases from J, the junction kept 3 bases outside the gene matches. Germline V gene data show CDR1 as MNHEY and CDR2 as SVGAGI. This CDR3 is 14 amino acids long. Data came from immunoSEQ multiplex PCR; TCRdb stores just in-frame clones and leaves some out. Here the sample spans 400,000 to 500,000 clones, 75% to 90% being singletons.

The rearrangement uses TRBV6-5 and TRBJ1-6; TRBD1 agrees at 8 bases. The sequence was obtained from a person aged 18-60 years who received the Ad26.COV2.S COVID-19 vaccine or a placebo. The input for sequencing was peripheral blood, taken in a trial of Ad26.COV2.S vaccine versus placebo. The DNA for the CDR3 is TGTGCCAGCAGTTACCAACAGGGGGGTTCACCCCTCCACTTT. Its protein product is CASSYQQGGSPLHF.